The 24 T cell receptor beta chains below come from one sample, sequenced in a study of T cell responses to AZD1222 COVID-19 vaccine. Assay: immunoSEQ multiplex PCR; the TCRdb copy retains only in-frame clones and omits some. The table records about 140,000 clones, 92% of them present only once. This material consisted of peripheral blood, taken 28 days after the second AZD1222 dose. The receptors here all came from an adult who received the AZD1222 COVID-19 vaccine.

The gene calls are TRBV6-5 and TRBJ1-6, with 8 bases fitting TRBD1. Germline V gene data show CDR1 as MNHEY and CDR2 as SVGAGI. V shed 3 bases and J 10 bases; nucleotides not matched to a gene: 5. The CDR3 consists of 14 residues. The CDR3 spells CASSYGGQVSPLHF. The CDR3 region has the DNA TGTGCCAGCAGTTATGGGGGACAGGTCTCACCCCTCCACTTT.

V gene TRBV9 combines with J gene TRBJ1-2; D ambiguous. V shed 4 bases and J shed 2 bases, with 15 bases lying between them. The germline CDR1 and CDR2 sequences are SGDLS and YYNGEE. The CDR3 is 15 residues long. The CDR3 reads CASSPGRSPNYGYTF. CDR3 nucleotide sequence: TGTGCCAGCAGCCCCGGACGGAGCCCGAACTATGGCTACACCTTC.

Written as DNA, the CDR3 is TGTGCCAGCGGACATACTTCCCACAATGAGCAGTTCTTC. Its translation is CASGHTSHNEQFF. The chain couples TRBV5-4 to TRBJ2-1, with a possible D match to TRBD1 (5 bases). Looked up from germline, CDR1 is SGHNT and CDR2 is YYREEE (reference sequence). V was cut by 7 bases and J by 5 bases, with 13 bases left in between. The CDR3 sequence is 13 residues long.

The V gene is TRBV5-4, the J gene TRBJ2-7; 10 bases match TRBD2. Losses at the gene ends were 0 bases for V and 3 bases for J; bases not matched to a gene: 3. The CDR3 consists of 15 residues. Germline V CDR1 and CDR2: SGHNT, YYREEE (reference sequence). Here the CDR3 reads CASSLGGLAVYEQYF. Here the CDR3 DNA reads TGTGCCAGCAGCTTGGGCGGACTAGCGGTCTACGAGCAGTACTTC.

The V gene is TRBV7-9, the J gene TRBJ2-1, with 8 positions matching TRBD2. This CDR3 is built from 16 residues. Germline-derived CDR1 and CDR2 are SEHNR and FQNEAQ (reference sequence). V trimming: 7 bases; J trimming: 4 bases; junction bases outside the gene matches: 12. Written as DNA, the CDR3 is TGTGCCAGCACAATCGCTGGTAGCGGGAATTACAATGAGCAGTTCTTC. It specifies CASTIAGSGNYNEQFF.

The chain carries TRBV18 and TRBJ2-1, with D tentatively TRBD1 or TRBD2 (6 bases each). This CDR3 is 14 amino acids long. Germline-derived CDR1 and CDR2 are KGHSH and LQKENI. Trimming shortened V by 5 bases and J by 5 bases, and 13 bases separated the two germline ends. The CDR3 here is CASSRGGSHNEQFF. CDR3 nucleotides: TGTGCCAGCTCAAGAGGGGGGAGCCACAATGAGCAGTTCTTC.

This clone was counted a few times. The chain uses TRBV7-9 and TRBJ2-7; 7 bases agree with TRBD1. This CDR3 region has 14 residues. The V segment lost 5 bases and the J segment 5 bases; nucleotides outside the gene matches: 9. The germline V gene encodes CDR1 SEHNR and CDR2 FQNEAQ (reference sequence). The CDR3 DNA follows: TGTGCCAGCAGCCCCGGGACAGCGACCCACGAGCAGTACTTC. Its protein product is CASSPGTATHEQYF.

V gene TRBV28 combines with J gene TRBJ2-3; 8 nucleotides align to TRBD1. The CDR3 consists of 15 residues. CDR1 is MDHEN and CDR2 is SYDVKM in the germline V gene. V shed 5 bases and J 4 bases; nucleotides not matched to a gene: 8. CDR3 nucleotides: TGTGCCAGCAGTCCCGCAGGGGGCGCCTCAGATACGCAGTATTTT. It yields the protein CASSPAGGASDTQYF.

The V and J genes are TRBV4-3 and TRBJ2-1; D not resolved. The ends were cut back, 4 bases at V and 0 bases at J, with 10 bases in the middle. The CDR3 totals 15 residues. CDR1 LGHNA and CDR2 YSLEER come from the germline V gene. The CDR3 DNA follows: TGCGCCAGCAGCCTTTTGGAAAGCTCCTACAATGAGCAGTTCTTC. Its translation is CASSLLESSYNEQFF.

The chain combines TRBV10-3 with TRBJ2-3, with a possible D match to TRBD1 (5 bases). V lost 3 bases and J lost 2, with 12 bases in between. CDR1 is ENHRY and CDR2 is SYGVKD in the germline V gene. The CDR3 loop spans 15 amino acids. CDR3 nucleotide sequence: TGTGCCATCAGTGAACGAGTTGGGGCCACAGATACGCAGTATTTT. Translated, it gives CAISERVGATDTQYF.

The CDR3, as DNA: TGTGCCACAAATTCCCAGGTGAACACTGAAGCTTTCTTT. Its protein product is CATNSQVNTEAFF. V is TRBV2 and J is TRBJ1-1; D gene ambiguous. V dropped 10 bases and J dropped 0 bases, with 12 bases sitting between them. The CDR3 is 13 residues long. Germline CDR1 SNHLY, CDR2 FYNNEI.

The V and J genes are TRBV29-1 and TRBJ1-2, with 7 bases aligning to TRBD1. J was trimmed by 4 bases and V by 2 bases; bases with no gene match: 7. The CDR3 contains 14 residues. Germline lookup yields CDR1 SQVTM and CDR2 ANQGSEA. The DNA for the CDR3 is TGCAGCGTTGAACTAAGGGGGCGTTCCTATGGCTACACCTTC. Translation: CSVELRGRSYGYTF.

This chain links TRBV27 with TRBJ1-6; D uncertain. The CDR3 totals 14 residues. Germline V gene lookup returns CDR1 MNHEY and CDR2 SMNVEV (reference sequence). Trimming removed 3 bases at V and 10 bases at J, with 13 bases between. CDR3 protein: CASSFSRQGSPLHF. CDR3 DNA sequence: TGTGCCAGCAGTTTTAGCAGGCAAGGATCACCCCTCCACTTT.

The chain recombines TRBV10-3 with TRBJ2-1; possible D gene TRBD2, 5 bases. This CDR3 has 13 amino acids. Germline V gene data show CDR1 as ENHRY and CDR2 as SYGVKD. Deletions cut 8 bases from V and 6 bases from J, with 14 bases between. Here the CDR3 DNA reads TGTGCCATCGGCCGGGATGGAGGCAATGAGCAGTTCTTC. Protein: CAIGRDGGNEQFF.

The V gene is TRBV18, the J gene TRBJ1-2, with a tentative D call TRBD1 (5 bases). Trimming stripped 3 bases from V and 2 bases from J, with 10 bases between. The CDR3 extends over 14 amino acids. CDR1 and CDR2 from the germline V gene are KGHSH and LQKENI. The CDR3 bases are TGTGCCAGCTCACCGAAGGAGGGGAACTATGGCTACACCTTC. This codes for CASSPKEGNYGYTF.

The rearrangement links TRBV7-9 to TRBJ1-2; TRBD1 aligns across 7 bases. Germline V gene data show CDR1 as SEHNR and CDR2 as FQNEAQ (reference sequence). V dropped 1 base and J dropped 3; count of bases not matched to a gene: 2. The CDR3 contains 14 residues. CDR3 coding DNA: TGTGCCAGCAGCTTAGGACAGGGCGACTATGGCTACACCTTC. Amino acids: CASSLGQGDYGYTF.

This clone was recorded only once. CDR3 residues: CASSLTSGKESEQYF. CDR3 nucleotide sequence: TGTGCCAGCAGCCTTACTAGCGGGAAGGAAAGCGAGCAGTACTTC. The chain links TRBV6-5 to TRBJ2-7; 10 bases align to TRBD2. Germline values: CDR1 MNHEY, CDR2 SVGAGI. The CDR3 totals 15 residues. Trimming removed 6 bases from V and 6 bases from J; junction bases left unmatched: 11.

The rearrangement joins TRBV7-2 to TRBJ1-6, with D uncertain. Deletions cut 5 bases from V and 1 base from J, with 12 bases between. This CDR3 has 16 residues. CDR1 SGHTA and CDR2 FQGNSA come from the germline V gene. CDR3 DNA: TGTGCCAGCAGCGGCGACCAGGTGTCCTATAATTCACCCCTCCACTTT. This sequence encodes CASSGDQVSYNSPLHF. The entire variable domain, with the rest obtained from reference TRBV7-2 and TRBJ1-6, is as follows: GAGVSQSPSNKVTEKGKDVELRCDPISGHTALYWYRQSLGQGLEFLIYFQGNSAPDKSGLPSDRFSAERTGGSVSTLTIQRTQQEDSAVYLCASSGDQVSYNSPLHFGNGTRLTVT.

The chain combines TRBV5-1 with TRBJ2-7; TRBD1 agrees at 8 bases. The J segment lost 6 bases and the V segment lost 4 bases, leaving 6 bases of the junction unmatched. The CDR3 sequence is 13 residues long. The germline V gene encodes CDR1 SGHRS and CDR2 YFSETQ. The CDR3 region is CASSHGTGREQYF. As DNA, the CDR3 is TGCGCCAGCAGCCACGGGACAGGCCGCGAGCAGTACTTC.

Details on this clone: The sample holds other DNA sequences that translate to the same CDR3. V and J are TRBV30 and TRBJ1-1; possibly TRBD1 for D (5 bases). V was clipped by 3 bases and J by 1 base, with 9 bases between them. Germline V gene lookup returns CDR1 GTSNPN and CDR2 SVGIG (reference sequence). This CDR3 comprises 13 residues. Here the CDR3 DNA reads TGTGCCTGGAGCGAGCAGGGGAACACTGAAGCTTTCTTT. Its protein product is CAWSEQGNTEAFF.

The chain combines TRBV11-2 with TRBJ2-7, with no clear D. Trimming stripped 1 base from V and 5 bases from J, with 15 bases between. The CDR3 has 15 residues. Germline lookup yields CDR1 SGHAT and CDR2 FQNNGV. The CDR3, as DNA: TGTGCCAGCAGCTTAGGGGGTGGCAGGAGCAACGAGCAGTACTTC. Encoded protein: CASSLGGGRSNEQYF. The full variable domain, in which reference TRBV11-2 and TRBJ2-7 provide the parts outside the CDR3, is EAGVAQSPRYKIIEKRQSVAFWCNPISGHATLYWYQQILGQGPKLLIQFQNNGVVDDSQLPKDRFSAERLKGVDSTLKIQPAKLEDSAVYLCASSLGGGRSNEQYFGPGTRLTVT.

The chain recombines TRBV4-1 with TRBJ2-1, with 8 bases identical to TRBD2. The CDR3 consists of 15 residues. The V and J ends lost 3 bases and 1 base, in that order; junction bases with no gene match: 2. Germline CDR1 MGHRA, CDR2 YSYEKL. CDR3 protein: CASSQSGRSYNEQFF. The CDR3 DNA is TGCGCCAGCAGCCAGAGCGGGAGATCCTACAATGAGCAGTTCTTC.

The rearrangement joins TRBV7-2 to TRBJ2-2, with D possibly TRBD2 on 5 matching bases. The CDR3 totals 16 residues. The germline gives CDR1 SGHTA, CDR2 FQGNSA. Trimming removed 3 bases from V and 1 base from J, with 12 bases in between. The CDR3 is CASSFLSGRNTGELFF. CDR3 nucleotide sequence: TGTGCCAGCAGCTTTCTCAGCGGCCGGAACACCGGGGAGCTGTTTTTT.

This clone occurred a few times. This chain connects TRBV12-3 or TRBV12-4 to TRBJ1-2; D is possibly TRBD1 (6 bases). Trimming shortened V by 5 bases and J by 10 bases, and 14 bases separated the two germline ends. This CDR3 has 12 residues. This CDR3 reads CASSTGTRTYTF. The CDR3, as DNA: TGTGCCAGCAGTACCGGGACAAGGACCTACACCTTC.